The 20 T cell receptor beta chains listed next were all sequenced from one sample in a study of breast tumors, draining lymph nodes, adjacent tissues. TCRdb analysed the multiplex PCR reads with MiXCR anew, one entry per CDR3 protein. The repertoire holds fewer than 15,000 distinct CDR3 sequences, with about 62% as singletons. The sequenced sample consisted of tumor-adjacent breast tissue. All receptors come from a female donor with breast cancer. Some clones in this sample may be carry-over from other donors' samples.

The chain is built from TRBV5-5 and TRBJ1-2; TRBD1 aligns across 7 bases. The V segment lost 4 bases and the J segment 3 bases; nucleotides outside the gene matches: 6. The CDR3 contains 14 residues. Germline V gene lookup returns CDR1 SGHKS and CDR2 YYEKEE (reference sequence). The CDR3 protein is CASSLQQGYYGYTF. Here the CDR3 DNA reads TGTGCCAGCAGCCTACAACAGGGGTACTATGGCTACACCTTC.

The rearrangement uses TRBV11-2 and TRBJ2-7; 9 bases are a match to TRBD2. The J call is uncertain, as TRBJ2-5 better fits the DNA end. In germline, CDR1 is SGHAT, CDR2 FQNNGV. This CDR3 has 16 residues. This CDR3 reads CASSSWTSASWKTQYF. CDR3 nucleotide sequence: TGTGCCAGCAGCTCTTGGACTAGCGCGAGTTGGAAGACCCAGTACTTC.

This clonotype rates as medium-sized. J is TRBJ2-5 and V is TRBV9; D unresolved. Germline V CDR1 and CDR2: SGDLS, YYNGEE. Trimming left V 0 bases short and J 0 bases short, with 12 bases between. CDR3 size: 16 residues. CDR3 DNA: TGTGCCAGCAGCGTAGGGCCTGTCCTACACCAAGAGACCCAGTACTTC. This sequence encodes CASSVGPVLHQETQYF.

For this clonotype: This CDR3 fails to terminate in the conserved phenylalanine or tryptophan, so it likely reflects a read error. It is unclear where the CDR3 begins or ends on the DNA, so no DNA is shown, and the CDR3 is as TCRdb lists it. This chain connects TRBV14 to TRBJ2-3; the table names TRBD2, a call not compared with the DNA. Termini included, the CDR3 measures 14 amino acids. Germline V gene data show CDR1 as SGHDN and CDR2 as FVKESK. CDR3 protein: CAGQAEGNTDTRYL.

The count of this clonotype is one. Lacking the conserved final phenylalanine or tryptophan, this CDR3 likely reflects a read error. The chain carries TRBV7-2 and TRBJ2-7; 7 bases are a match to TRBD1. CDR3 size: 12 residues. The V and J ends lost 4 bases and 5 bases, in that order; junction bases with no gene match: 2. The V gene's germline CDR1 is SGHTA and CDR2 FQGNSA. CDR3 residues: CASSSTGDEQYL. The CDR3 DNA sequence: TGTGCCAGCAGCTCAACAGGGGACGAGCAGTACCTC.

A word on this clonotype: Since the CDR3 does not end with the conserved phenylalanine or tryptophan, this likely comes from a read error. V is TRBV5-6 and J is TRBJ1-5; D gene ambiguous. Germline lookup yields CDR1 SGHDT and CDR2 YYEEEE. The CDR3 consists of 15 residues. The CDR3 coding sequence is TGTGCCAGCAGCTTGGGGCCGGCTAGCAACCAGCCCCAGCATCTT. Translating gives CASSLGPASNQPQHL.

Judged by abundance, this clonotype is medium-sized. This chain connects TRBV29-1 to TRBJ2-5; D perhaps matches TRBD1 (6 bases). Between the trimmed V and J ends, which lost 0 bases and 2 bases, there was a span of 19 bases. CDR1 is SQVTM and CDR2 is ANQGSEA in the germline V gene. There are 17 residues in the CDR3. Here the CDR3 reads CSVEEWSVAGAQETQYF. The CDR3 coding sequence is TGCAGCGTTGAAGAATGGAGTGTGGCAGGGGCACAAGAGACCCAGTACTTC.

J is TRBJ2-3 and V is TRBV7-8; 9 bases fit TRBD1. J was trimmed by 5 bases and V by 4 bases; bases with no gene match: 7. Germline-derived CDR1 and CDR2 are SGHVS and FQNEAQ. This CDR3 is built from 15 residues. CDR3 nucleotides: TGTGCCAGCAGCTCTAAACAGGGGGCAGGAGATACGCAGTATTTT. This sequence encodes CASSSKQGAGDTQYF.

In this sample, this clonotype turned up a few times. The rearrangement links TRBV7-9 to TRBJ1-4; D remains unclear. The germline V gene encodes CDR1 SEHNR and CDR2 FQNEAQ (reference sequence). V dropped 1 base and J dropped 4 bases, with 7 bases sitting between them. CDR3 length equals 14 residues. The CDR3 loop is CASSLEQRNEKLFF. The CDR3 DNA reads TGTGCCAGCAGCTTAGAACAGCGTAATGAAAAACTGTTTTTT.

With regard to this clonotype: Compared with germline, one end of the junction differs, possibly owing to a read error. V usage is TRBV10-1 and J usage is TRBJ1-5, with D uncertain. The length of the CDR3 is 13 residues. Germline values: CDR1 WNHNN, CDR2 SYGVQD (reference sequence). The CDR3 loop is CASSIRTNQPQHF. DNA for the CDR3: TGTGCCAGTAGTATTCGAACGAATCAGCCCCAGCATTTT.

This clonotype was counted ten times or more. A much larger clone is a single base away; this may be a read error. This rearrangement joins TRBV9 to TRBJ2-1; TRBD1 aligns across 7 bases. The CDR3 is 15 residues long. The germline V gene has CDR1 SGDLS and CDR2 YYNGEE. Written as DNA, the CDR3 is TGTGCCAGCAGCGTAGTGGGGGAGACAGGGTATGAGCCGTTCTTC. It is translated as CASSVVGETGYEPFF.

This clonotype occurred a few times. Given a much more abundant clone one base away, this may be a read error. The chain couples TRBV5-6 to TRBJ2-7; D is unresolved. The CDR3 contains 13 residues. The germline gives CDR1 SGHDT, CDR2 YYEEEE. The CDR3 protein is CASSPPAAPERYF. In DNA form, the CDR3 reads TGTGCCAGCAGCCCACCAGCCGCTCCCGAGCGGTACTTC. Filled out from reference TRBV5-6 and TRBJ2-7, the complete variable domain reads DAGVTQSPTHLIKTRGQQVTLRCSPKSGHDTVSWYQQALGQGPQFIFQYYEEEERQRGNFPDRFSGHQFPNYSSELNVNALLLGDSALYLCASSPPAAPERYFGPGTRLTVT.

The chain has TRBV7-2 and TRBJ2-2; D is perhaps TRBD2 (5 bases). Per the germline V gene, CDR1 is SGHTA and CDR2 is FQGNSA. The CDR3 totals 14 residues. V lost 5 bases to trimming and J lost 1 base, with 8 bases between them. The CDR3: CASSHGGNTGELFF. DNA for the CDR3: TGTGCCAGCAGCCACGGAGGGAACACCGGGGAGCTGTTTTTT.

The rearrangement links TRBV6-4 to TRBJ2-3, with D hard to call. V lost 2 bases, J lost 7 bases, and 10 bases lay in between. The CDR3 totals 13 residues. The germline CDR1 and CDR2 sequences are MRHNA and SNTAGT. The CDR3 spells CASSDLMRNTQYF. CDR3 in DNA: TGTGCCAGCAGTGACCTTATGAGAAATACGCAGTATTTT.

The V and J genes are TRBV24-1 and TRBJ2-1, with 9 bases that match TRBD1. Germline-derived CDR1 and CDR2 are KGHDR and SFDVKD. The J segment lost 5 bases and the V segment lost 9 bases, leaving 10 bases of the junction unmatched. The length of the CDR3 is 15 residues. This CDR3 reads CATDPGTGFHNEQFF. In DNA form, the CDR3 reads TGTGCCACCGACCCCGGGACAGGGTTCCACAATGAGCAGTTCTTC.

This clonotype occurred once. V and J are TRBV6-5 and TRBJ1-1; D is perhaps TRBD1 (6 bases). The CDR3 contains 15 residues. The V gene lost 6 bases and the J gene lost 4 bases, with 18 bases spanning the gap. CDR1 is MNHEY, CDR2 SVGAGI, per germline. For the CDR3, the DNA is TGTGCCAGCAGACCTCGGACAGCCATGAGCACTGAAGCTTTCTTT. The encoded protein is CASRPRTAMSTEAFF.

The rearrangement joins TRBV24-1 to TRBJ2-5; D is unclear. CDR1 and CDR2 from the germline V gene are KGHDR and SFDVKD. This CDR3 comprises 13 residues. V was pared by 5 bases and J by 4 bases, with 10 bases between. The CDR3, as DNA: TGTGCCACCAGTGTGTCCCCCTCAGAGACCCAGTACTTC. Translated: CATSVSPSETQYF.

The CDR3 sequence: CSAQDQETQYF. CDR3 nucleotides: TGCAGTGCTCAGGACCAAGAGACCCAGTACTTC. The rearrangement links TRBV20-1 to TRBJ2-5, with D unclear. In germline, CDR1 is DFQATT, CDR2 SNEGSKA (reference sequence). V lost 5 bases, J lost 0 bases, and 4 bases lay in between. The CDR3 has 11 residues.

The chain has TRBV5-6 and TRBJ2-1; D possibly uses TRBD1 or TRBD2 (5 bases each). From germline, CDR1 is SGHDT and CDR2 YYEEEE. The V and J ends lost 4 bases and 10 bases respectively, with 12 bases between them. The CDR3 loop spans 12 amino acids. Written as DNA, the CDR3 is TGTGCCAGCAGCGCCTGGGGGTTAGAGCAGTTCTTC. Translation gives CASSAWGLEQFF. Based on the CDR3 plus reference TRBV5-6 and TRBJ2-1, the full variable domain is DAGVTQSPTHLIKTRGQQVTLRCSPKSGHDTVSWYQQALGQGPQFIFQYYEEEERQRGNFPDRFSGHQFPNYSSELNVNALLLGDSALYLCASSAWGLEQFFGPGTRLTVL.

This clonotype is categorized as medium-sized (0.01 to 0.1%). The J gene is TRBJ1-4, the V gene TRBV7-2; TRBD1 agrees at 8 bases. This CDR3 has 13 amino acids. Germline assignment: CDR1 SGHTA and CDR2 FQGNSA. Losses at the gene ends were 1 base for V and 13 bases for J; bases not matched to a gene: 5. The CDR3 region is CASSLGGQAILFF. CDR3 bases: TGTGCCAGCAGCTTAGGGGGACAGGCGATACTGTTTTTT.